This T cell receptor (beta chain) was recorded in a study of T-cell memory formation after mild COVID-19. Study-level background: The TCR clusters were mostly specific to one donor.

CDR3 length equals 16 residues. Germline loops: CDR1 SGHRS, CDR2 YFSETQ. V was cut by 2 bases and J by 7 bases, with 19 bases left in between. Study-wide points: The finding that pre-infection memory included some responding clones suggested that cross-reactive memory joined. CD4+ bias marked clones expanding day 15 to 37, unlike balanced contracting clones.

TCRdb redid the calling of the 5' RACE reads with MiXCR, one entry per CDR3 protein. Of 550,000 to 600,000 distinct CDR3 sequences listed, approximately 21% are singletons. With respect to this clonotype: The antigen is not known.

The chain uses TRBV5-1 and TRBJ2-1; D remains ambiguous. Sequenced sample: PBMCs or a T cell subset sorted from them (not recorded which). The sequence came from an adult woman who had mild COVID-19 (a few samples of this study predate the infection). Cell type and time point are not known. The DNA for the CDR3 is TGCGCCAGCAGCTTTGCTCTTAGCAGGAGTGATAATGAGCAGTTCTTC. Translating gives CASSFALSRSDNEQFF.